The rows below give T cell receptor beta chains drawn from one sample of a study of T cell changes during pregnancy in multiple sclerosis. Data came from immunoSEQ multiplex PCR; TCRdb stores just in-frame clones and leaves some out. The sample lists about 67,000 clones; about 89% were seen once. The sample here was peripheral blood, taken in the second trimester of pregnancy. These receptors all stem from a female donor with multiple sclerosis, enrolled in a pregnancy study. CDR3s include the opening cysteine and the closing phenylalanine or tryptophan. The D gene is left open where the match is weak. Only part of the rows carry a size: once, few, many, or a class if the clone is expanded.

J	D	size	V	CDR3	DNA
TRBJ1-1	-	-	TRBV10-2	CASSEYRPRTEAFF	TGCGCCAGCAGTGAGTACAGGCCCAGGACTGAAGCTTTCTTT
TRBJ2-1	-	-	TRBV7-2	CASSLGAYNEQFF	TGTGCCAGCAGCTTAGGCGCCTACAATGAGCAGTTCTTC
TRBJ1-1	TRBD1	once	TRBV7-2	CASSQGTAMNTEAFF	TGTGCCAGCAGCCAAGGGACAGCCATGAACACTGAAGCTTTCTTT
TRBJ2-1	TRBD2	-	TRBV30	CAAAAGTSSWEQFF	TGTGCCGCGGCCGCTGGGACTAGTTCGTGGGAGCAGTTCTTC
TRBJ1-5	-	-	TRBV10-3	CAISEGQLNQPQHF	TGTGCCATCAGTGAGGGACAGCTCAATCAGCCCCAGCATTTT
TRBJ2-1	-	-	TRBV11-3	CASSLGGPYNEQFF	TGTGCCAGCAGCTTAGGGGGGCCCTACAATGAGCAGTTCTTC
TRBJ1-3	-	-	TRBV30	CAWSVLDRGNTIYF	TGTGCCTGGAGTGTTCTCGACAGGGGAAACACCATATATTTT
TRBJ2-7	-	-	TRBV6-5	CASSSSRGRAYEQYF	TGTGCCAGCAGTTCAAGTAGGGGGAGGGCCTACGAGCAGTACTTC
TRBJ2-7	TRBD1	-	TRBV27	CASSFSDRRASYEQYF	TGTGCCAGCAGTTTCTCGGACAGGAGAGCGTCCTACGAGCAGTACTTC
TRBJ1-1	-	-	TRBV9	CASSGDIGTEAFF	TGTGCCAGCAGCGGGGACATAGGGACTGAAGCTTTCTTT
TRBJ1-2	-	-	TRBV21-1	CASSPPDCANYGYTF	TGTGCCAGCAGCCCCCCGGACTGCGCTAACTATGGCTACACCTTC
TRBJ1-2	-	-	TRBV5-6	CASSLSEYGYTF	TGTGCCAGCAGTCTATCCGAATATGGCTACACCTTC
TRBJ2-3	TRBD2	-	TRBV27	CASGTSGLLDTQYF	TGTGCCAGCGGGACTAGCGGATTGTTAGATACGCAGTATTTT
TRBJ2-7	-	-	TRBV19	CASSMEVSYEQYF	TGTGCCAGTAGTATGGAGGTATCCTACGAGCAGTACTTC
TRBJ1-1	TRBD1	-	TRBV11-2	CASSLDQGAGGTEAFF	TGTGCCAGCAGCTTAGATCAGGGGGCAGGAGGCACTGAAGCTTTCTTT
TRBJ1-2	-	-	TRBV7-9	CASSPSQGYGYTF	TGTGCCAGCAGCCCGTCACAGGGTTATGGCTACACCTTC
TRBJ1-5	-	-	TRBV7-2	CASSLEGGRDQPQHF	TGTGCCAGCAGCCTAGAAGGTGGGAGAGATCAGCCCCAGCATTTT
TRBJ2-6	-	-	TRBV30	CACSGEFSGANVLTF	TGTGCCTGTTCAGGGGAATTTTCTGGGGCCAACGTCCTGACTTTC
TRBJ2-2	-	-	TRBV15	CATSRGVRGALNTGELFF	TGTGCCACCAGCAGAGGGGTCCGAGGCGCGCTGAACACCGGGGAGCTGTTTTTT
TRBJ1-5	-	-	TRBV18	CASSPTRDGQPQHF	TGTGCCAGCTCACCAACCAGGGATGGTCAGCCCCAGCATTTT
TRBJ1-4	-	-	TRBV7-9	CASSRDRFLREKLFF	TGTGCCAGCAGCAGAGACAGGTTTCTTAGGGAAAAACTGTTTTTT
TRBJ1-5	-	-	TRBV6-1	CASSDSGGNQPQHF	TGTGCCAGCAGTGATTCAGGGGGCAATCAGCCCCAGCATTTT
TRBJ2-7	-	-	TRBV9	CASSVRPTGEQYF	TGTGCCAGCAGCGTCAGACCGACGGGGGAGCAGTACTTC
TRBJ2-7	-	-	TRBV14	CASSQLTKGGRPYEQYF	TGTGCCAGCAGCCAACTAACCAAAGGAGGCAGGCCCTACGAGCAGTACTTC
TRBJ2-4	TRBD1	-	TRBV5-1	CASSDRDSGNIQYF	TGCGCCAGCAGCGATCGGGACAGTGGGAACATTCAGTACTTC
TRBJ1-6	-	-	TRBV29-1	CSVRRAPNSPLHF	TGCAGCGTTCGGAGGGCCCCGAATTCACCCCTCCACTTT
TRBJ2-1	TRBD2	-	TRBV27	CASSKRELKNEQFF	TGTGCCAGCAGTAAGCGGGAGCTAAAAAATGAGCAGTTCTTC
TRBJ2-7	-	-	TRBV4-3	CASSQMSGPYEQYF	TGCGCCAGCAGCCAAATGTCAGGCCCCTACGAGCAGTACTTC
TRBJ2-3	TRBD2	-	TRBV7-7	CASSGSGSKGDTQYF	TGTGCCAGCAGCGGTAGCGGGAGTAAGGGAGATACGCAGTATTTT
TRBJ2-6	TRBD1	-	TRBV7-3	CASSRVGQAISGANVLTF	TGTGCCAGCAGCCGCGTCGGACAGGCTATCTCTGGGGCCAACGTCCTGACTTTC
TRBJ2-4	-	-	TRBV5-1	CASRAGWAAKNIQYF	TGCGCCAGCAGGGCAGGGTGGGCGGCCAAAAACATTCAGTACTTC
TRBJ2-7	TRBD2	-	TRBV7-9	CASSLVGGGASEQYF	TGTGCCAGCAGCTTAGTGGGCGGGGGGGCGTCCGAGCAGTACTTC
TRBJ1-2	-	once	TRBV7-2	CASSPDSIYGYTF	TGTGCCAGCAGCCCGGACAGTATCTATGGCTACACCTTC
TRBJ2-3	TRBD2	-	TRBV7-9	CASSGGLAGSDTQYF	TGTGCCAGCAGCGGGGGACTAGCGGGATCTGATACGCAGTATTTT
TRBJ2-3	-	once	TRBV6-4	CASSAQGGDADTQYF	TGTGCCAGCAGCGCCCAGGGAGGAGATGCAGATACGCAGTATTTT
TRBJ2-3	TRBD2	-	TRBV7-9	CASSPTLAGAPLATDTQYF	TGTGCCAGCAGCCCAACCCTAGCGGGAGCGCCTCTTGCCACAGATACGCAGTATTTT
TRBJ2-7	TRBD1	-	TRBV9	CASSPTGGFDEQYF	TGTGCCAGCAGCCCAACAGGGGGCTTTGACGAGCAGTACTTC
TRBJ1-3	-	-	TRBV30	CAWSPGTLEGNTIYF	TGTGCCTGGAGTCCCGGGACACTCGAGGGAAACACCATATATTTT
TRBJ2-5	-	-	TRBV15	CATSGRGSVETQYF	TGTGCCACCAGCGGACGGGGGTCCGTGGAGACCCAGTACTTC
TRBJ1-1	TRBD1	-	TRBV7-3	CASSLGQGSPEAFF	TGTGCCAGCAGCTTGGGACAGGGCTCACCGGAAGCTTTCTTT
TRBJ1-2	-	-	TRBV5-1	CASSLGAGVSDYGYTF	TGCGCCAGCAGCTTGGGTGCAGGGGTTAGTGACTATGGCTACACCTTC
TRBJ2-3	-	-	TRBV6-5	CATLVGVGDTQYF	TGTGCCACCCTGGTAGGGGTTGGGGATACGCAGTATTTT
TRBJ1-1	-	-	TRBV7-6	CASSLQGIGTEAFF	TGTGCCAGCAGCTTACAGGGTATCGGCACTGAAGCTTTCTTT
TRBJ1-1	-	-	TRBV7-2	CASSLKAMNTEAFF	TGTGCCAGCAGCCTGAAAGCCATGAACACTGAAGCTTTCTTT
TRBJ2-3	-	-	TRBV5-4	CASSSAQGITDTQYF	TGTGCCAGCAGCTCTGCACAGGGAATCACAGATACGCAGTATTTT
TRBJ2-6	-	-	TRBV5-6	CASSPGWGQPGANVLTF	TGTGCCAGCAGCCCCGGCTGGGGGCAGCCTGGGGCCAACGTCCTGACTTTC
TRBJ1-3	TRBD1	few	TRBV18	CASSPGQGYSFSGNTIYF	TGTGCCAGCTCCCCTGGACAGGGATATAGTTTCTCTGGAAACACCATATATTTT
TRBJ2-7	TRBD1	-	TRBV30	CAWNKPGTGSSYEQYF	TGTGCCTGGAACAAACCCGGGACAGGGTCCTCCTACGAGCAGTACTTC
TRBJ1-3	-	few	TRBV30	CAWMAGYGNTIYF	TGTGCCTGGATGGCAGGGTACGGAAACACCATATATTTT
TRBJ1-4	-	-	TRBV4-1	CASSQTGLFF	TGCGCCAGCAGCCAAACAGGACTGTTTTTT
TRBJ2-7	-	-	TRBV9	CASSAGDRIYDEQYF	TGTGCCAGCAGCGCGGGGGACAGAATATACGACGAGCAGTACTTC
TRBJ1-1	-	-	TRBV9	CASSVEGRTEAFF	TGTGCCAGCAGCGTAGAAGGGAGGACTGAAGCTTTCTTT
TRBJ2-7	-	-	TRBV6-1	CASSGINSYEQYF	TGTGCCAGCAGCGGGATCAATTCCTACGAGCAGTACTTC
TRBJ1-2	-	-	TRBV25-1	CASSEGHGEGYTF	TGTGCCAGCAGTGAGGGACATGGGGAGGGCTACACCTTC
TRBJ2-2	-	-	TRBV19	CASSTYNTNTGELFF	TGTGCCAGTAGTACTTACAATACGAACACCGGGGAGCTGTTTTTT
TRBJ2-1	TRBD2	-	TRBV7-9	CASSWGLAGVDEQFF	TGTGCCAGCAGCTGGGGACTAGCGGGGGTAGATGAGCAGTTCTTC
TRBJ1-1	TRBD1	few	TRBV6-1	CASESRQGRNTEAFF	TGTGCCAGTGAATCTCGACAGGGGAGGAACACTGAAGCTTTCTTT
TRBJ1-1	-	-	TRBV5-1	CASSLAEVGTEAFF	TGCGCCAGCAGCTTGGCGGAGGTGGGCACTGAAGCTTTCTTT
TRBJ2-1	-	-	TRBV7-9	CASSHNGIYNEQFF	TGTGCCAGCAGCCATAACGGTATCTACAATGAGCAGTTCTTC
TRBJ1-2	-	-	TRBV5-1	CASSFSDGYTF	TGCGCCAGCAGCTTTTCAGATGGCTACACCTTC